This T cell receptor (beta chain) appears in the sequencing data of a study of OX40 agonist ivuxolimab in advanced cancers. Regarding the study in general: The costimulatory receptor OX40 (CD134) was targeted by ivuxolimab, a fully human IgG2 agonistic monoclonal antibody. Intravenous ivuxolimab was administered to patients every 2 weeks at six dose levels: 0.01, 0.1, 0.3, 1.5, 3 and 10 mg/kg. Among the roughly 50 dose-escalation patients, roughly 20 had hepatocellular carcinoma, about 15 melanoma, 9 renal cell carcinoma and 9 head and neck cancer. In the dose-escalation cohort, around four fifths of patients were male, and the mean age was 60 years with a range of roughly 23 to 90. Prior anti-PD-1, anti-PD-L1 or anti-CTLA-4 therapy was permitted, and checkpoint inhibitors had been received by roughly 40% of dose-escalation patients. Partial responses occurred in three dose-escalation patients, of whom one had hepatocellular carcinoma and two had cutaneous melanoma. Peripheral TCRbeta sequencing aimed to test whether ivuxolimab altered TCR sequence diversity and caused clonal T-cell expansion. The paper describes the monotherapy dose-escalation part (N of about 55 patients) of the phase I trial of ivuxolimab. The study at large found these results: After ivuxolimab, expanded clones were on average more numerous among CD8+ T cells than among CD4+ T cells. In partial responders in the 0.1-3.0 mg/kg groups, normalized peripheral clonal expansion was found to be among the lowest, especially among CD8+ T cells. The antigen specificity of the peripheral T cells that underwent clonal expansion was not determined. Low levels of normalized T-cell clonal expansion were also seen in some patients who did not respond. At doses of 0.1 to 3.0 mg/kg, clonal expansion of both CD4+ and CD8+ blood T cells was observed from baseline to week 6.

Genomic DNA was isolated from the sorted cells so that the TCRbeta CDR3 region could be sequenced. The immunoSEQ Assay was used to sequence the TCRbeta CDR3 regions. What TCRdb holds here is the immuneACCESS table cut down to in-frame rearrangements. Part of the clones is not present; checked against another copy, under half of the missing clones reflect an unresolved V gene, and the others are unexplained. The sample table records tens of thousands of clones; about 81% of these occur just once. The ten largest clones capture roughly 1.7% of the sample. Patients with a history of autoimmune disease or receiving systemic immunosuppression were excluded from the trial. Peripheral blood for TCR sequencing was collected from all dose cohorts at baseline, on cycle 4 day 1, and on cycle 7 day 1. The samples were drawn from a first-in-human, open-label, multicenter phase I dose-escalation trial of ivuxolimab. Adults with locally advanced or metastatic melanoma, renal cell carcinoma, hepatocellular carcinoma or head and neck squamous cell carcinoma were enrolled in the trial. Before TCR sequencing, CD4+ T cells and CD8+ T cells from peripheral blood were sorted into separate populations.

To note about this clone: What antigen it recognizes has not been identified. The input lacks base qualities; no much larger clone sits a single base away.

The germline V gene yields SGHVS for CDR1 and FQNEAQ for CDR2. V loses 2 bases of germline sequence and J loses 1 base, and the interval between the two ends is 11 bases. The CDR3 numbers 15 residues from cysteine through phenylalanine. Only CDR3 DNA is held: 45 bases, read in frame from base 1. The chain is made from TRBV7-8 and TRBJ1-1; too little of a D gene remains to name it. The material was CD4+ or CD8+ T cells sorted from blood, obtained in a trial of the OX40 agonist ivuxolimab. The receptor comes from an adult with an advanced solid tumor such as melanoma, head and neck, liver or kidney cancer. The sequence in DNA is TGTGCCAGCAGCTTAAGTCTACCGCAGAACACTGAAGCTTTCTTT. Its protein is CASSLSLPQNTEAFF.